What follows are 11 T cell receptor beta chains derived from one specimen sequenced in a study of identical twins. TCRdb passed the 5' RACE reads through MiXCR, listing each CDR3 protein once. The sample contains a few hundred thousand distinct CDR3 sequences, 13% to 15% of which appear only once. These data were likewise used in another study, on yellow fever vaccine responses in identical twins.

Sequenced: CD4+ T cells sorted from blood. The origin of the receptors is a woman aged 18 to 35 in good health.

The CDR3 region is CASNEVGTFNTEAFF. The CDR3 DNA reads TGTGCCAGCAACGAGGTCGGGACGTTTAACACTGAAGCTTTCTTT. The chain combines TRBV2 with TRBJ1-1; a possible D gene is TRBD1 (5 bases). V dropped 7 bases and J dropped 2 bases, with 17 bases sitting between them. CDR1 is SNHLY, CDR2 FYNNEI, per germline. The CDR3 totals 15 residues.

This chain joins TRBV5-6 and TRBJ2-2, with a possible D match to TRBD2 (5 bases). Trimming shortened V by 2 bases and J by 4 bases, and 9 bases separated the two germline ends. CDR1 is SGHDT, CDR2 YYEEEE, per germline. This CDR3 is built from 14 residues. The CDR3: CASSFSSGTGELFF. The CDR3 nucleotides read TGTGCCAGCAGCTTTTCAAGCGGCACCGGGGAGCTGTTTTTT.

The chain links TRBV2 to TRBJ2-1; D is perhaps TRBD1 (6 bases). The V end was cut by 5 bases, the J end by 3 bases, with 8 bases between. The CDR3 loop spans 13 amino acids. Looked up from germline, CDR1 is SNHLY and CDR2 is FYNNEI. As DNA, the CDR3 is TGTGCCAGCAGTACAGGGCTCTACAATGAGCAGTTCTTC. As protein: CASSTGLYNEQFF.

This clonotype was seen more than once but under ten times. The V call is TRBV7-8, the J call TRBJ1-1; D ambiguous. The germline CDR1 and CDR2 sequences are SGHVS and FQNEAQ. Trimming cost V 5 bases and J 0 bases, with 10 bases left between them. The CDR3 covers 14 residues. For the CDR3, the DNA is TGTGCCAGCAGCGCGACGGAAGTGAACACTGAAGCTTTCTTT. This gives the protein CASSATEVNTEAFF.

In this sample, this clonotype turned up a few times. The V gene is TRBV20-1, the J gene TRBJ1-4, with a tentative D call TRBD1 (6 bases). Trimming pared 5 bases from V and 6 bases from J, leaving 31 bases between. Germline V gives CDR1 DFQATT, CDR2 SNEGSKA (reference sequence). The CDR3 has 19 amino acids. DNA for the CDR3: TGCAGTGCTCGTACACAACTGGGACAACTACTAATCGAGGATGAAAAACTGTTTTTT. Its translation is CSARTQLGQLLIEDEKLFF.

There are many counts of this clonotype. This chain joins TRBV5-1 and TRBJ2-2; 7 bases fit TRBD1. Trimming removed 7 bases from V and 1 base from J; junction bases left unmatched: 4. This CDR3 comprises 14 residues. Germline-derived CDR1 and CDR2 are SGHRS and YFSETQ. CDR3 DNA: TGCGCCAGCCGAGGGACAGAGAACACCGGGGAGCTGTTTTTT. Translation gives CASRGTENTGELFF.

The DNA for the CDR3 is TGTGCCAGCAGTTTAGTTATCGGGCCAACCTACGAGCAGTACTTC. This gives the protein CASSLVIGPTYEQYF. The V call is TRBV12-3 or TRBV12-4, the J call TRBJ2-7, with D hard to call. The CDR3 contains 15 residues. V was cut by 1 base and J by 2 bases, with 12 bases left in between.

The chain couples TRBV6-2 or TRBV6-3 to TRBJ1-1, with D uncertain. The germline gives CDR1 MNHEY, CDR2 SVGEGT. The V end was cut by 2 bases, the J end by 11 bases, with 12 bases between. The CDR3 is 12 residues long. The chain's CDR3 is CASSYMEGRAFF. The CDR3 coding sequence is TGTGCCAGCAGTTACATGGAAGGGCGGGCTTTCTTT.

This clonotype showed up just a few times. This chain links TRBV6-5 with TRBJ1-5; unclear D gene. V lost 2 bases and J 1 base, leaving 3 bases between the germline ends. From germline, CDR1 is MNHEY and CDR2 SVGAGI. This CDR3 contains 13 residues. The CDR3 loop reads CASSYRSNQPQHF. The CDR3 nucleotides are TGTGCCAGCAGTTACAGGAGCAATCAGCCCCAGCATTTT.

The CDR3, as DNA: TGTGCCAGCAGCTATGACCATAGCACAGATACGCAGTATTTT. This gives the protein CASSYDHSTDTQYF. The V and J genes are TRBV7-3 and TRBJ2-3; D ambiguous. V lost 4 bases, J lost 0 bases, and 8 bases lay in between. Germline CDR1 SGHTA, CDR2 FQGTGA. The CDR3 runs 14 residues.

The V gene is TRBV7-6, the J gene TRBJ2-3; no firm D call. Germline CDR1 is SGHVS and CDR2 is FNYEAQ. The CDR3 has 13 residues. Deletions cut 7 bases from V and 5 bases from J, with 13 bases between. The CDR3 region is CASTRMEQDTQYF. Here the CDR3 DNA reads TGTGCCAGCACCCGGATGGAACAAGATACGCAGTATTTT.